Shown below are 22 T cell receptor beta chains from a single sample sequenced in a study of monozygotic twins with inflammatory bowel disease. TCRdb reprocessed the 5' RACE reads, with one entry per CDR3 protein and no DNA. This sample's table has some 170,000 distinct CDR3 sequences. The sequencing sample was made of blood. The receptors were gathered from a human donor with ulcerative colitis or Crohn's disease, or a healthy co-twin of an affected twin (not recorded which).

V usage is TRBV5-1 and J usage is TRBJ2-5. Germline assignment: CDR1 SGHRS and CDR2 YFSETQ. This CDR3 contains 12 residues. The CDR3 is CASSLVQETQYF.

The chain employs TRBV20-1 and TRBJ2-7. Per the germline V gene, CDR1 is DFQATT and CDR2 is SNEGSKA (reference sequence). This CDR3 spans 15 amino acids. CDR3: CSALGRLTNSYEQYF.

CDR3 loop: CSARGTGRGQETQYF. V gene TRBV20-1 combines with J gene TRBJ2-5; the TCRdb D gene call, TRBD1, has no DNA to confirm it. Looked up from germline, CDR1 is DFQATT and CDR2 is SNEGSKA (reference sequence). The CDR3 has 15 residues.

CDR3 region: CASCNSGIGQETQYF. The chain has TRBV5-1 and TRBJ2-5; the TCRdb call, TRBD2, lacks DNA for checking. Germline assignment: CDR1 SGHRS and CDR2 YFSETQ. This CDR3 contains 15 residues. Combining the CDR3 with reference TRBV5-1 and TRBJ2-5 gives the whole variable domain KAGVTQTPRYLIKTRGQQVTLSCSPISGHRSVSWYQQTPGQGLQFLFEYFSETQRNKGNFPGRFSGRQFSNSRSEMNVSTLELGDSALYLCASCNSGIGQETQYFGPGTRLLVL.

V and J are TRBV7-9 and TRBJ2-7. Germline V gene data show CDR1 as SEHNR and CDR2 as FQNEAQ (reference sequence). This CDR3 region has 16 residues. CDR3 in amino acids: CASSLPRDRTSYEQYF.

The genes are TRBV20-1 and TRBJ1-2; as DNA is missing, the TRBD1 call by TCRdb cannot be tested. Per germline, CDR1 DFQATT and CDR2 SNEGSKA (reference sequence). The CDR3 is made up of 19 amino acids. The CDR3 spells CSAGRPGQGDTKSLYGYTF.

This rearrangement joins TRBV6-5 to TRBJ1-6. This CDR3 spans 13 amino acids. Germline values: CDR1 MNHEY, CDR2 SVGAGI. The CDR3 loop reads CASSVARGSPLHF.

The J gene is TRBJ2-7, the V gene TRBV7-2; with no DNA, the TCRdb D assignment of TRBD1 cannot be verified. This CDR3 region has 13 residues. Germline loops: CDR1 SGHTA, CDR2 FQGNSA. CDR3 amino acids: CASSLQGLGEQYF.

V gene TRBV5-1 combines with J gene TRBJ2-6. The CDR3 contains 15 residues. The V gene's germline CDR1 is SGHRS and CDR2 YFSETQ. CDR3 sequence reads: CASRASDYGANVLTF.

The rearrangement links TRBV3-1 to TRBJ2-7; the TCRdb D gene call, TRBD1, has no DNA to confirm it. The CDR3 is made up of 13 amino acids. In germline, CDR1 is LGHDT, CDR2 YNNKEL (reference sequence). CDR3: CASTLRGAYEQYF.

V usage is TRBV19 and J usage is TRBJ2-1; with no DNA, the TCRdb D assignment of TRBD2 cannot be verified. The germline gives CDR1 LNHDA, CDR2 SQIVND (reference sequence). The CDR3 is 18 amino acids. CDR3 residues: CASRPGLAGGSSYNEQFF.

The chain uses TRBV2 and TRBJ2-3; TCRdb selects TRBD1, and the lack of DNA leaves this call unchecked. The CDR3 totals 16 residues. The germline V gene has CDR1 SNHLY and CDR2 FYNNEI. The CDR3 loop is CANGRAGVEGTDTQYF.

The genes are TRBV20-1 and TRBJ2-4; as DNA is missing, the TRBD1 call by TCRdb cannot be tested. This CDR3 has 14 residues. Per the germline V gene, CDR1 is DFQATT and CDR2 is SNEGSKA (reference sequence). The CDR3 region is CSARGDRGGDIQYF.

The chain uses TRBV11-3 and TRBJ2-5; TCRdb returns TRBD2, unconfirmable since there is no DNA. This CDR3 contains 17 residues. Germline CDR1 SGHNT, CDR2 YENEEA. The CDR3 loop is CASSSSRGRALQETQYF.

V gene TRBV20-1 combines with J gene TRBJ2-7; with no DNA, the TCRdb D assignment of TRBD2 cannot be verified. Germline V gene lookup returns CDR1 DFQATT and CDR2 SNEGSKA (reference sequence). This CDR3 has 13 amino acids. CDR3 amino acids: CSAEGLAIYEQYF.

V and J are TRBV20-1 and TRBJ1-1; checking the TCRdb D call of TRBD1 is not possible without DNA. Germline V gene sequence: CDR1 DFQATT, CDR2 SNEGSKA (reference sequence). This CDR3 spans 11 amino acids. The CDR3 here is CSLRGYTEAFF.

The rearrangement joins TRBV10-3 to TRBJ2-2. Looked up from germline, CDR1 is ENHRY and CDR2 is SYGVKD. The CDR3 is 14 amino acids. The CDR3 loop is CAIRETTNTGELFF.

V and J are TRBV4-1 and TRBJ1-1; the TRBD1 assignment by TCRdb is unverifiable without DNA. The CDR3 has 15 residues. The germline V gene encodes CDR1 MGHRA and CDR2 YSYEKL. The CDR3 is CASSQIGQGDPEAFF.

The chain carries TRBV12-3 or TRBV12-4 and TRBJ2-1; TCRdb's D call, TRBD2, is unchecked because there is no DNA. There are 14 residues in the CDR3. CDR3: CASRTSGAYNEQFF.

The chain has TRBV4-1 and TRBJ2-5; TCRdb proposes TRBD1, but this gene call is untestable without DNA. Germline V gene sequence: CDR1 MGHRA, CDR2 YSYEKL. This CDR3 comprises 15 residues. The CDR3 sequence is CASSIRQADQETQYF.

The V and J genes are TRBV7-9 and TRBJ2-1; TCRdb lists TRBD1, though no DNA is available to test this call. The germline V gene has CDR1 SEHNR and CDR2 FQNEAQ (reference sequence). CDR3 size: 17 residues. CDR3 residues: CASSSAGTVGSYNEQFF.

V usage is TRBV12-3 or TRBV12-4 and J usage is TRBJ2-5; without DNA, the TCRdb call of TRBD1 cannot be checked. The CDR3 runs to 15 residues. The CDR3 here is CASSHGGGIQETQYF.